These 8 T cell receptor beta chains were sequenced from one sample in a study of cytomegalovirus exposure and HLA in healthy donors. Measured with immunoSEQ multiplex PCR; TCRdb has only the in-frame clones, and not every one. The sample records 55,000 to 75,000 clones, approximately 95% being singletons. The material sequenced was PBMCs. The receptors originated from a woman aged 18-29 years in good health and CMV-seropositive.

The chain has TRBV5-1 and TRBJ1-2; TRBD1 matches at 7 bases. Unmatched junction bases numbered 9, after V lost 0 bases and J lost 4 bases. The CDR3 extends over 16 amino acids. CDR1 is SGHRS, CDR2 YFSETQ, per germline. In DNA, the CDR3 is TGCGCCAGCAGCTTGGCCCAGGGGGGCATGACCTATGGCTACACCTTC. Protein: CASSLAQGGMTYGYTF.

This chain connects TRBV7-8 to TRBJ2-7; 7 bases are shared with TRBD2. The CDR3 spans 13 residues. The J segment lost 7 bases and the V segment lost 5 bases, leaving 8 bases of the junction unmatched. Germline V gene sequence: CDR1 SGHVS, CDR2 FQNEAQ. The chain's CDR3 is CASSGRGGPEQYF. Written as DNA, the CDR3 is TGTGCCAGCAGCGGGAGGGGCGGGCCGGAGCAGTACTTC.

The chain has TRBV5-1 and TRBJ1-1; 9 positions match TRBD1. This CDR3 has 14 residues. V lost 3 bases to trimming and J lost 10 bases; unmatched junction nucleotides: 10. Looked up from germline, CDR1 is SGHRS and CDR2 is YFSETQ. The CDR3, as DNA: TGCGCCAGCAGCTCAACAGGGGGCGAGGTAACAGCTTTCTTT. Protein product: CASSSTGGEVTAFF.

The rearrangement uses TRBV28 and TRBJ1-5; no reliable D call. The V end lost 5 bases, the J end lost 7 bases, and 18 bases lay between the germline ends. The length of the CDR3 is 15 residues. The germline gives CDR1 MDHEN, CDR2 SYDVKM. CDR3 DNA: TGTGCCAGCAGTCTTACGACCCAGGTCAACCAGCCCCAGCATTTT. This codes for CASSLTTQVNQPQHF.

The chain links TRBV7-3 to TRBJ2-7; 11 bases line up with TRBD2. Looked up from germline, CDR1 is SGHTA and CDR2 is FQGTGA. The CDR3 is made up of 15 amino acids. The V segment lost 2 bases and the J segment 4 bases; nucleotides outside the gene matches: 4. Written as DNA, the CDR3 is TGTGCCAGCAGCTTAGGGACTAGCGGACTATACGAGCAGTACTTC. Translated: CASSLGTSGLYEQYF.

The chain joins TRBV7-2 to TRBJ2-3, with a possible D match to TRBD2 (6 bases). The CDR3 totals 15 residues. The germline V gene encodes CDR1 SGHTA and CDR2 FQGNSA. V lost 5 bases and J 0 bases, leaving 12 bases between the germline ends. CDR3 residues: CASSKKRASTDTQYF. CDR3 coding DNA: TGTGCCAGCAGCAAGAAGCGGGCCAGCACAGATACGCAGTATTTT. Combining the CDR3 with reference TRBV7-2 and TRBJ2-3 gives the whole variable domain GAGVSQSPSNKVTEKGKDVELRCDPISGHTALYWYRQSLGQGLEFLIYFQGNSAPDKSGLPSDRFSAERTGGSVSTLTIQRTQQEDSAVYLCASSKKRASTDTQYFGPGTRLTVL.

The CDR3 bases are TGTGCCAGCAGTGAAGCGCTAGCGGGGGGCCAAGAGACCCAGTACTTC. Translation gives CASSEALAGGQETQYF. This chain links TRBV6-1 with TRBJ2-5, with 11 bases fitting TRBD2. V lost 0 bases, J lost 1 base, and 1 base stayed unmatched. CDR1 and CDR2 from the germline V gene are MNHNS and SASEGT. The CDR3 is 16 residues long.

This chain joins TRBV9 and TRBJ2-7; D is perhaps TRBD1 (6 bases). Trimming took 2 bases from V and 2 from J, leaving 8 bases between them. The CDR3 is made up of 13 amino acids. Germline CDR1 reads SGDLS; CDR2 reads YYNGEE. This chain's CDR3 is CASSVRDTYEQYF. CDR3 bases: TGTGCCAGCAGCGTCCGGGACACCTACGAGCAGTACTTC.